These 14 T cell receptor beta chains were all obtained from the same sample, sequenced in a study of graft-versus-host responses after intestinal transplantation. No antigen is known for these receptors. Sequencing was performed with immunoSEQ multiplex PCR; in TCRdb, only in-frame clones are kept and a portion is missing. Of over 70,000 clones listed, around 86% were seen once; the top ten hold about 17%. This specimen was unstimulated CD8+ T cells sorted from spleen or lymph node cells, taken before intestinal transplant. These receptors were collected from a human donor who received an intestinal transplant.

The J gene is TRBJ2-7, the V gene TRBV6-5; TRBD1 is a possible D gene (6 bases). The CDR3 loop spans 14 amino acids. Trimming pared 6 bases from V and 3 bases from J, leaving 15 bases between. The germline V gene encodes CDR1 MNHEY and CDR2 SVGAGI. CDR3 sequence: CASSPGQIIYEQYF. DNA of the CDR3: TGTGCCAGCAGCCCGGGACAAATAATCTACGAGCAGTACTTC.

The chain has TRBV27 and TRBJ1-3; no reliable D call. CDR3 length: 15 amino acids. The V end lost 3 bases, the J end lost 0 bases, and 9 bases lay between the germline ends. The germline V gene encodes CDR1 MNHEY and CDR2 SMNVEV (reference sequence). As DNA, the CDR3 is TGTGCCAGCAGTTTGGGGTACAGCTCTGGAAACACCATATATTTT. Translation: CASSLGYSSGNTIYF.

The J gene is TRBJ2-7, the V gene TRBV19, with D maybe TRBD1 (6 bases). Looked up from germline, CDR1 is LNHDA and CDR2 is SQIVND (reference sequence). V lost 3 bases to trimming and J lost 5 bases, with 14 bases between them. The CDR3 totals 14 residues. CDR3 in amino acids: CASSMGAMGNEQYF. CDR3 bases: TGTGCCAGTAGTATGGGGGCAATGGGGAACGAGCAGTACTTC.

The chain uses TRBV2 and TRBJ2-7; the match to TRBD1 covers 7 bases. V lost 7 bases to trimming and J lost 2 bases; unmatched junction nucleotides: 11. The CDR3 totals 15 residues. Per the germline V gene, CDR1 is SNHLY and CDR2 is FYNNEI. The CDR3 DNA sequence: TGTGCCAGCACTCCTGCCGGGACAGCGGCCTACGAGCAGTACTTC. The encoded protein is CASTPAGTAAYEQYF.

The chain employs TRBV5-5 and TRBJ2-1; 11 bases match TRBD2. Germline V gene data show CDR1 as SGHKS and CDR2 as YYEKEE (reference sequence). This CDR3 spans 17 amino acids. After removal of 1 base from V and 1 base from J, the junction contained 4 bases not matched to a gene. The CDR3 loop reads CASSLMTSGASYNEQFF. DNA for the CDR3: TGTGCCAGCAGCTTGATGACTAGCGGGGCGTCCTACAATGAGCAGTTCTTC. The variable domain in full, completed from reference TRBV5-5 and TRBJ2-1, reads DAGVTQSPTHLIKTRGQQVTLRCSPISGHKSVSWYQQVLGQGPQFIFQYYEKEERGRGNFPDRFSARQFPNYSSELNVNALLLGDSALYLCASSLMTSGASYNEQFFGPGTRLTVL.

This clone was observed once. The gene calls are TRBV2 and TRBJ2-3; 10 bases are a match to TRBD2. The CDR3 spans 15 residues. V shed 7 bases and J 0 bases; nucleotides not matched to a gene: 4. CDR1 is SNHLY and CDR2 is FYNNEI in the germline V gene. The CDR3 coding sequence is TGTGCCAGCAATGGACTAGCGGCTAGCACAGATACGCAGTATTTT. Translating gives CASNGLAASTDTQYF.

In DNA, the CDR3 is TGTGCCAGCAGCTTGGGACAGGGAATCTACGAGCAGTACTTC. It codes for CASSLGQGIYEQYF. The chain links TRBV5-6 to TRBJ2-7; the match to TRBD1 covers 7 bases. J lost 3 bases, V lost 0 bases, and 3 bases had no gene match. The CDR3 covers 14 residues. CDR1 is SGHDT and CDR2 is YYEEEE in the germline V gene.

V usage is TRBV28 and J usage is TRBJ2-7; TRBD1 agrees at 10 bases. Germline V CDR1 and CDR2: MDHEN, SYDVKM. Trimming cost V 7 bases and J 3 bases; bases outside gene matches: 6. The CDR3 is 14 amino acids. The CDR3 region has the DNA TGTGCCAGCAACACCGGGACAGGGGACTACGAGCAGTACTTC. Translating gives CASNTGTGDYEQYF.

This clone was recorded a few times. This chain joins TRBV6-1 and TRBJ2-7; no definite D call. CDR1 is MNHNS, CDR2 SASEGT, per germline. The CDR3 extends over 10 amino acids. Deletions cut 11 bases from V and 3 bases from J, with 8 bases between. The CDR3 DNA follows: TGTGCCGGCCTAGACTACGAGCAGTACTTC. Amino acids: CAGLDYEQYF.

The chain joins TRBV15 to TRBJ1-4; D not resolved. The ends were cut back, 0 bases at V and 0 bases at J, with 8 bases in the middle. The CDR3 has 16 amino acids. Germline loops: CDR1 LNHNV, CDR2 YYDKDF (reference sequence). The CDR3 DNA is TGTGCCACCAGCAGAGATCGGGTGACAACTAATGAAAAACTGTTTTTT. Its protein is CATSRDRVTTNEKLFF. Full variable domain (rest looked up from reference TRBV15 and TRBJ1-4): DAMVIQNPRYQVTQFGKPVTLSCSQTLNHNVMYWYQQKSSQAPKLLFHYYDKDFNNEADTPDNFQSRRPNTSFCFLDIRSPGLGDTAMYLCATSRDRVTTNEKLFFGSGTQLSVL.

This chain joins TRBV29-1 and TRBJ2-7; 7 bases are shared with TRBD1. This CDR3 has 12 residues. Germline V gene lookup returns CDR1 SQVTM and CDR2 ANQGSEA. Trimming took 4 bases from V and 0 from J; bases not matched to a gene: 0. In nucleotides, the CDR3 is TGCAGCGTTGGGACAGGCTCCTACGAGCAGTACTTC. Translated: CSVGTGSYEQYF.

Only a few counts were recorded for this clone. This chain joins TRBV25-1 and TRBJ2-7; D is perhaps TRBD2 (6 bases). The V end lost 10 bases, the J end lost 3 bases, and 25 bases lay between the germline ends. Germline-derived CDR1 and CDR2 are MGHDK and SYGVNS. CDR3 size: 16 residues. The CDR3 is CATEGGREEGLYEQYF. CDR3 DNA sequence: TGTGCCACCGAAGGAGGGAGAGAGGAGGGGCTCTACGAGCAGTACTTC.

This chain uses TRBV9 with TRBJ2-5, with D unclear. Germline V gene lookup returns CDR1 SGDLS and CDR2 YYNGEE. The CDR3 consists of 13 residues. V lost 0 bases, J lost 4 bases, and 7 bases lay in between. Here the CDR3 reads CASSVVKLETQYF. In nucleotides, the CDR3 is TGTGCCAGCAGCGTAGTAAAATTAGAGACCCAGTACTTC.

This clone came up once. This chain uses TRBV10-2 with TRBJ2-5, with D possibly called TRBD1 or TRBD2 (5 bases each). Between the trimmed V and J ends, which lost 6 bases and 2 bases, there was a span of 10 bases. The CDR3 contains 13 residues. The germline gives CDR1 WSHSY, CDR2 SAAADI. The CDR3 region is CASRGWGQETQYF. The DNA of the CDR3 is TGCGCCAGCAGGGGCTGGGGGCAAGAGACCCAGTACTTC.